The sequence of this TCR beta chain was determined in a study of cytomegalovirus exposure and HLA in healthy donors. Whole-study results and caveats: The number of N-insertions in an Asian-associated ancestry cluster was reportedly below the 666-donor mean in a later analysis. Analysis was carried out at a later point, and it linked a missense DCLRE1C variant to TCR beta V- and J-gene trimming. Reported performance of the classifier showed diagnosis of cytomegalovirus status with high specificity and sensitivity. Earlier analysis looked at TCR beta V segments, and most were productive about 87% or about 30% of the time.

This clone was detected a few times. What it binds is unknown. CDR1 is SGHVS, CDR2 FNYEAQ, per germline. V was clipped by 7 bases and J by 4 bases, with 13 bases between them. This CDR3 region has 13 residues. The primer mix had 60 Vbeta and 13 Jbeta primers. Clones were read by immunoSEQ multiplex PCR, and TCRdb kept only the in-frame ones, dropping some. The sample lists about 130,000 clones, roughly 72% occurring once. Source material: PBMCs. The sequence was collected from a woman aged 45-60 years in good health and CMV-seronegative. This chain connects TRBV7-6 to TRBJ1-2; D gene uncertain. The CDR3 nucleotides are TGTGCCAGCACCAATGCCCGGGGCTATGGCTACACCTTC. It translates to CASTNARGYGYTF.